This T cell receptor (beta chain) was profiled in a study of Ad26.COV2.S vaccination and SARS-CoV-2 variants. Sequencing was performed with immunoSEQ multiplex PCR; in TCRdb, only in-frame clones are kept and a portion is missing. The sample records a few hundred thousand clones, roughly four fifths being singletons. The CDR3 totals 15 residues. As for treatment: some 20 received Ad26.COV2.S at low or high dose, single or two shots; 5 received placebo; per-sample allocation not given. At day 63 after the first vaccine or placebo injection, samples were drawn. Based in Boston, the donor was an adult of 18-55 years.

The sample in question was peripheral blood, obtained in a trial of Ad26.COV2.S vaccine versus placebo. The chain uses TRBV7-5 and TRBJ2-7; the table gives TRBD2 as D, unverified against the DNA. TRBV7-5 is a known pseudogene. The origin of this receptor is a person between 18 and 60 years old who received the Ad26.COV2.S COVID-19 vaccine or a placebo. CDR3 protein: CARSFLAGVSYEQYF. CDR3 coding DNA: TGTGCCAGAAGCTTTCTAGCGGGGGTCTCCTACGAGCAGTACTTC.